This TCR beta chain was observed in a study of T-cell memory formation after mild COVID-19. General study results and limits: A second wave expanding day 15 to 37 was CD4+-biased; contracting clones were balanced. Pre-infection memory held some responding clones, suggesting pre-existing cross-reactive T cells responded. Second-wave clones with a day 37 peak had unconfirmed SARS-CoV-2 specificity.

Germline loops: CDR1 SGHRS, CDR2 YFSETQ. J gave up 8 bases and V 2 bases, and 8 bases lay outside the gene matches. There are 16 residues in the CDR3. Only a few counts were recorded for this clonotype. Its cognate antigen is unknown. TCR alpha and TCR beta cDNA libraries with sample barcodes and UMIs came from 5'RACE using constant-segment primers. TCRdb re-called the 5' RACE reads with MiXCR, one entry per CDR3 protein. The sample consists of just over 400,000 distinct CDR3 sequences, 23% of them appearing once. The V gene is TRBV5-1, the J gene TRBJ1-6; 9 bases fit TRBD1. Sequencing input: PBMCs or a T cell subset sorted from them (not recorded which). The sequence was obtained from an adult woman who had mild COVID-19 (a few samples of this study predate the infection). Cell type and time point are not known. CDR3 amino acids: CASSLYRGHPDSPLHF. The CDR3 DNA reads TGCGCCAGCAGCTTATACAGGGGGCACCCTGATTCACCCCTCCACTTT. Full variable domain (remainder filled in from reference TRBV5-1 and TRBJ1-6): KAGVTQTPRYLIKTRGQQVTLSCSPISGHRSVSWYQQTPGQGLQFLFEYFSETQRNKGNFPGRFSGRQFSNSRSEMNVSTLELGDSALYLCASSLYRGHPDSPLHFGNGTRLTVT.